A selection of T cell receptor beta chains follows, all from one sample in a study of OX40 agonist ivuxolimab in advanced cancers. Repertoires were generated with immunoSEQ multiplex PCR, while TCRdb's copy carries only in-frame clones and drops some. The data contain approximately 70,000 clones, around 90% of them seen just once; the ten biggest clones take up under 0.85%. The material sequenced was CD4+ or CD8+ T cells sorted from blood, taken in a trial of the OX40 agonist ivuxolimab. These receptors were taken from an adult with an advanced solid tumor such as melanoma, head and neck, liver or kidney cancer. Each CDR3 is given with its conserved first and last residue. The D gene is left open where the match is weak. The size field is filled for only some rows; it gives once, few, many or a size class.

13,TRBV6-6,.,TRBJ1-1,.,CASSLPANTEAFF,TGTGCCAGCAGTTTGCCGGCGAACACTGAAGCTTTCTTT
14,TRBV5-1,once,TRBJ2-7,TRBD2,CASSLGGSLREQYF,TGCGCCAGCAGCTTGGGCGGGAGCTTGAGGGAGCAGTACTTC
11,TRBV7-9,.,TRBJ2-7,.,CASSLSVEQYF,TGTGCCAGCAGCTTATCCGTGGAGCAGTACTTC
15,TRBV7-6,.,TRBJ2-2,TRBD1,CASSPPQGTAGELFF,TGTGCCAGCAGCCCACCACAGGGGACGGCCGGGGAGCTGTTTTTT
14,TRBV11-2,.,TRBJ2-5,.,CASSPRTSAETQYF,TGTGCCAGCAGCCCGAGGACCTCTGCCGAGACCCAGTACTTC
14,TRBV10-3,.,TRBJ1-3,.,CAIRPDSSGNTIYF,TGTGCCATCAGACCCGACAGCTCTGGAAACACCATATATTTT
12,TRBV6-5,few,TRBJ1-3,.,CATRGSGNTIYF,TGTGCCACCAGGGGCTCTGGAAACACCATATATTTT
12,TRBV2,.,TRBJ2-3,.,CASSLVADTQYF,TGTGCCAGCAGTCTAGTCGCAGATACGCAGTATTTT
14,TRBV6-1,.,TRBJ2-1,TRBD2,CASRRLALDNEQFF,TGTGCCAGCAGAAGACTAGCCCTCGACAATGAGCAGTTCTTC
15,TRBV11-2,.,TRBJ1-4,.,CASSLLGQPNEKLFF,TGTGCCAGCAGCTTACTAGGGCAGCCGAATGAAAAACTGTTTTTT
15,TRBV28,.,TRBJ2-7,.,CASSLGSEGSYEQYF,TGTGCCAGCAGTTTAGGCTCCGAAGGGAGCTACGAGCAGTACTTC
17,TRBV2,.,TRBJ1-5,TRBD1,CASSELSGQGANQPQHF,TGTGCCAGCAGTGAACTGTCGGGACAGGGGGCCAATCAGCCCCAGCATTTT
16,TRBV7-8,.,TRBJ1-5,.,CASSLRADPGNQPQHF,TGTGCCAGCAGCTTAAGGGCAGACCCTGGCAATCAGCCCCAGCATTTT
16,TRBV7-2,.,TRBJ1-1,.,CASSSRPQTKGTEAFF,TGTGCCAGCAGCTCCAGACCCCAGACTAAGGGGACTGAAGCTTTCTTT
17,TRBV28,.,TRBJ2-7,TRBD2,CASSWGWGTSGGREQYF,TGTGCCAGCAGTTGGGGTTGGGGGACTAGCGGGGGTCGAGAGCAGTACTTC
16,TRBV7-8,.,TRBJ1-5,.,CASSSSTGTSNQPQHF,TGTGCCAGCAGCTCCTCGACTGGGACTAGCAATCAGCCCCAGCATTTT
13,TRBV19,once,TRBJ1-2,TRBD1,CASTPSDRLGYTF,TGTGCCAGTACCCCATCGGACAGGCTAGGCTACACCTTC
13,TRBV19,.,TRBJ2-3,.,CATRNRETDTQYF,TGTGCCACTCGAAACAGGGAAACAGATACGCAGTATTTT
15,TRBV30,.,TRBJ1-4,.,CAWSPPGARSEKLFF,TGTGCCTGGAGTCCCCCCGGAGCCAGGAGTGAAAAACTGTTTTTT
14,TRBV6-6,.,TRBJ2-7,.,CASSDTENSYEQYF,TGTGCCAGCAGTGACACAGAAAACTCCTACGAGCAGTACTTC
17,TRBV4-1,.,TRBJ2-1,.,CASSQRGGGDSYNEQFF,TGCGCCAGCAGCCAACGGGGCGGAGGAGACTCCTACAATGAGCAGTTCTTC
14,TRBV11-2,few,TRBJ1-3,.,CASSMGTAGNTIYF,TGTGCCAGCAGCATGGGAACCGCCGGAAACACCATATATTTT
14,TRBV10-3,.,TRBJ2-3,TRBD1,CAISGGQGTDTQYF,TGTGCCATCAGTGGGGGACAGGGAACAGATACGCAGTATTTT
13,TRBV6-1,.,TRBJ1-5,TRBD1,CASRTGGYQPQHF,TGTGCCAGCAGGACAGGGGGATATCAGCCCCAGCATTTT
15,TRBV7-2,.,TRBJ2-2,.,CASSLGGTNTGELFF,TGTGCCAGCAGCTTGGGCGGGACGAACACCGGGGAGCTGTTTTTT
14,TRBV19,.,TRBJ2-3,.,CASNLRSLTDTQYF,TGTGCCAGTAACCTGAGGTCGCTAACAGATACGCAGTATTTT
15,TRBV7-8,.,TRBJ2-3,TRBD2,CASKAGGPGIDTQYF,TGTGCCAGCAAGGCGGGAGGGCCAGGGATTGATACGCAGTATTTT
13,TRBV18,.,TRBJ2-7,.,CASSPPVRDEQYF,TGTGCCAGCTCACCACCGGTAAGGGACGAGCAGTACTTC
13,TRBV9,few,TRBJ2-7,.,CASSVGGDHEQYF,TGTGCCAGCAGCGTAGGTGGGGACCACGAGCAGTACTTC
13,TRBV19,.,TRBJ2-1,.,CASSISRSNEQFF,TGTGCCAGTAGTATTTCTAGGAGCAATGAGCAGTTCTTC
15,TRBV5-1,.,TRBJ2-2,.,CASSSGRRTTGELFF,TGCGCCAGCAGCTCGGGACGGCGAACGACCGGGGAGCTGTTTTTT
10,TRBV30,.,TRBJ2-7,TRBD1,CAWGDRVKYF,TGTGCCTGGGGGGACAGGGTGAAGTACTTC
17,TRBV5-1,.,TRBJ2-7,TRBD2,CASSLRLAGGPSYEQYF,TGCGCCAGCAGCTTGCGGCTAGCGGGAGGTCCCTCCTACGAGCAGTACTTC
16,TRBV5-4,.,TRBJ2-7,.,CASSSGGGTKAYEQYF,TGTGCCAGCAGCTCAGGGGGAGGGACAAAAGCCTACGAGCAGTACTTC
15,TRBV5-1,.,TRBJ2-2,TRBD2,CASSLGTSGPGELFF,TGCGCCAGCAGCTTGGGGACTAGCGGGCCCGGGGAGCTGTTTTTT
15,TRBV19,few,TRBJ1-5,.,CASSMRGVGNQPQHF,TGTGCCAGTAGTATGCGTGGAGTGGGCAATCAGCCCCAGCATTTT
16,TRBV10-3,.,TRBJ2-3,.,CAIALRGTQSTDTQYF,TGTGCCATCGCCCTCCGTGGGACGCAAAGCACAGATACGCAGTATTTT
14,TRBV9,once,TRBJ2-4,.,CASSPGTAKNIQYF,TGTGCCAGCAGCCCCGGGACAGCCAAAAACATTCAGTACTTC
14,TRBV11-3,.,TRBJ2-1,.,CASSRDQNTHEQFF,TGTGCCAGCAGCCGGGACCAAAATACCCACGAGCAGTTCTTC
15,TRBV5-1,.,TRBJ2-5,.,CASSLGAGPEETQYF,TGCGCCAGCAGCTTGGGGGCGGGCCCCGAAGAGACCCAGTACTTC
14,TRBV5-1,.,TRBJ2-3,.,CASSLSGFTDTQYF,TGCGCCAGCAGCTTGTCCGGCTTTACAGATACGCAGTATTTT